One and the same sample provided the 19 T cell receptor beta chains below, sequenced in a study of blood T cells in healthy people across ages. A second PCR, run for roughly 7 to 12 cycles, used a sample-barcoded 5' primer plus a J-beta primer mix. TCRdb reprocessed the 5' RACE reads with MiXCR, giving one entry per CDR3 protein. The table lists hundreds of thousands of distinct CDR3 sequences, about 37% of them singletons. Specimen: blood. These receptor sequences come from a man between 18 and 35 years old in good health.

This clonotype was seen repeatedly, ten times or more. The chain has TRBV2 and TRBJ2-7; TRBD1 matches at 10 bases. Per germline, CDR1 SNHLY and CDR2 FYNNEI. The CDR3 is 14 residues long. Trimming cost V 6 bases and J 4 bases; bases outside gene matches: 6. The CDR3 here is CASRSTGGLYEQYF. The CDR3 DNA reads TGTGCCAGCAGGTCGACAGGGGGCCTTTACGAGCAGTACTTC.

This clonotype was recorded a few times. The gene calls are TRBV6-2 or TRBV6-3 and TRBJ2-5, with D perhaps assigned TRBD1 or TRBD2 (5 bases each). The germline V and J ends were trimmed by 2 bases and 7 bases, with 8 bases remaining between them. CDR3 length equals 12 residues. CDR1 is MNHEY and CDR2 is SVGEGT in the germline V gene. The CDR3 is CASSYGTMTQYF. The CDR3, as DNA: TGTGCCAGCAGTTACGGGACCATGACCCAGTACTTC.

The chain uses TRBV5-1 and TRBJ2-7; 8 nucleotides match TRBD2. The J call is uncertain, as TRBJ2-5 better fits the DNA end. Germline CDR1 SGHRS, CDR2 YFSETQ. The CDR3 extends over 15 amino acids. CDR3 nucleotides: TGCGCCAGCAGCTTGCGGGAGGGCTGGGAAGAGACCCAGTACTTC. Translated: CASSLREGWEETQYF.

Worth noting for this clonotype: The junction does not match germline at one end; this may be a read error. The CDR3 DNA reads as TGTGCCAGCAGTTTTGCGGGGGGGCCAAGCACAGATACGCTGTATTTT. Translating it yields CASSFAGGPSTDTLYF. The chain joins TRBV12-3 or TRBV12-4 to TRBJ2-3; 9 nucleotides line up with TRBD2. The CDR3 extends over 16 amino acids.

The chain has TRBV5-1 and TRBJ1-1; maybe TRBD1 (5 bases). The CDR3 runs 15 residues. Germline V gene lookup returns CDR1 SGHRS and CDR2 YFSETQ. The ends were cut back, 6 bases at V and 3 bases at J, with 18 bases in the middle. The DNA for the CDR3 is TGCGCCAGCACCTTAAACGGGGGAACCTACACTGAAGCTTTCTTT. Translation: CASTLNGGTYTEAFF.

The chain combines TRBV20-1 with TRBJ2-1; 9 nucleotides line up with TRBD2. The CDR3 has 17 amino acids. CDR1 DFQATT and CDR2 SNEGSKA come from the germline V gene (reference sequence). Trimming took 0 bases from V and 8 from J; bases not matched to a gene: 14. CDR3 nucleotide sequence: TGCAGTGCTAGAGAGGAGACATCGGGACTAGCCGTCGATGAGCAGTTCTTC. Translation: CSAREETSGLAVDEQFF.

DNA for the CDR3: TGTGCCAGCAGTGACGGGGGCAACAGGGAGGCCTACACCTTC. Translation: CASSDGGNREAYTF. This chain joins TRBV6-6 and TRBJ1-2; tentatively, D is TRBD1 (6 bases). V dropped 5 bases and J dropped 10 bases, with 20 bases sitting between them. Looked up from germline, CDR1 is MNHNY and CDR2 is SVGAGI (reference sequence). This CDR3 region has 14 residues.

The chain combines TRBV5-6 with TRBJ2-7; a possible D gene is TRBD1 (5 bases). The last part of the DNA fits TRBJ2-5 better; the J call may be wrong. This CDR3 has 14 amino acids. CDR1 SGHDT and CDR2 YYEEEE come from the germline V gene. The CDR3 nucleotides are TGTGCCAGCAGCTTGCAAGGGGTTGAGGAGACCCAGTACTTC. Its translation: CASSLQGVEETQYF.

DNA for the CDR3: TGCAGTGCTAGAGTGAACACAGGGGGAGGCTACACCTTC. Amino acid sequence: CSARVNTGGGYTF. This chain links TRBV20-1 with TRBJ1-2; 8 nucleotides agree with TRBD1. CDR1 is DFQATT, CDR2 SNEGSKA, per germline (reference sequence). V lost 1 base to trimming and J lost 8 bases; unmatched junction nucleotides: 6. This CDR3 is 13 amino acids long.

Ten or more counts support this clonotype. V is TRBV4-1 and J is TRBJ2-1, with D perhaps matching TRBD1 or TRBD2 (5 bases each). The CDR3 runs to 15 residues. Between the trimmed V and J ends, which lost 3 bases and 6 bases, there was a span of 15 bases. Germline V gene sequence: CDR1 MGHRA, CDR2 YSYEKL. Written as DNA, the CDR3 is TGCGCCAGCAGCCAGTCCGGGGCCGCCTCCAATGAGCAGTTCTTC. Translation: CASSQSGAASNEQFF.

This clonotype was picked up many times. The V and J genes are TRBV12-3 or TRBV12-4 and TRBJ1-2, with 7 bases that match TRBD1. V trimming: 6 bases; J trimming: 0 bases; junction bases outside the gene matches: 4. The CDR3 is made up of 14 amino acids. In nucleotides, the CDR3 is TGTGCCAGCAGGCCAGGGACAGCTAACTATGGCTACACCTTC. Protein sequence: CASRPGTANYGYTF.

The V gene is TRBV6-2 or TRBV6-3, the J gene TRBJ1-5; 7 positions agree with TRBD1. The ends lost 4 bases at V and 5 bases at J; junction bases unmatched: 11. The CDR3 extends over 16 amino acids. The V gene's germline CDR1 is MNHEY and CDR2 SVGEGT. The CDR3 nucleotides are TGTGCCAGCAGTTTCCCACAGGGACAGAGGGATCAGCCCCAGCATTTT. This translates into CASSFPQGQRDQPQHF.

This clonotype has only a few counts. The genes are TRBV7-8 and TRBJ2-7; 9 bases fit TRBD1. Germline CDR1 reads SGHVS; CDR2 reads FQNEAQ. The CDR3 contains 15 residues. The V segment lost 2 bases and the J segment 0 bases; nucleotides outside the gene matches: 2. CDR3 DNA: TGTGCCAGCAGCTTATTGACAGGGGGCTCCTACGAGCAGTACTTC. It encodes CASSLLTGGSYEQYF.

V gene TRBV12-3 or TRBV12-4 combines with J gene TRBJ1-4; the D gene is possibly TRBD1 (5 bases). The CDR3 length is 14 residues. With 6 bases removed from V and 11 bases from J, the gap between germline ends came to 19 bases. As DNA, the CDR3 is TGTGCCAGCAGCTCCCGCCGGGTCCGGGGGAAACTGTTTTTT. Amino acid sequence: CASSSRRVRGKLFF.

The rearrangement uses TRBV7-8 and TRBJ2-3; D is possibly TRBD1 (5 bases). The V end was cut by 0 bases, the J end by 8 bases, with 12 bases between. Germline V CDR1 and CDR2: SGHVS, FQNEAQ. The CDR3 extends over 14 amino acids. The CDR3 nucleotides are TGTGCCAGCAGCTTAGCGCTTGACAGATTTACGCAGTATTTT. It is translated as CASSLALDRFTQYF.

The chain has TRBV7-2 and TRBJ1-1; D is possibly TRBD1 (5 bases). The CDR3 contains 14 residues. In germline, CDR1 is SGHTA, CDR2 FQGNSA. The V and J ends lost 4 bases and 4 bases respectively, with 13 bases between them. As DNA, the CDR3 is TGTGCCAGCAGCTCTCAGGGATTGTTCACTGAAGCTTTCTTT. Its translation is CASSSQGLFTEAFF. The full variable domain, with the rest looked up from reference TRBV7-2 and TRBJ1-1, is GAGVSQSPSNKVTEKGKDVELRCDPISGHTALYWYRQSLGQGLEFLIYFQGNSAPDKSGLPSDRFSAERTGGSVSTLTIQRTQQEDSAVYLCASSSQGLFTEAFFGQGTRLTVV.

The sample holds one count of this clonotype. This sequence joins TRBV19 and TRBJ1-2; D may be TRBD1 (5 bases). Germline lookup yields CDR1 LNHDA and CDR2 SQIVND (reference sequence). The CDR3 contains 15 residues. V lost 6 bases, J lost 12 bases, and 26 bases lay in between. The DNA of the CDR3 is TGTGCCAGTAGGCCTCGGGGACCCGAGCACATAGGCCACACCTTC. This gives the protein CASRPRGPEHIGHTF.

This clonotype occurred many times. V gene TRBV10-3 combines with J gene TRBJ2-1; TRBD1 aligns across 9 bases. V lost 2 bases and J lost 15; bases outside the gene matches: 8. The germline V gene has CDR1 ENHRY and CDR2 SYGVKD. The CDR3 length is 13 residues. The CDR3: CAISEDFGQGWFF. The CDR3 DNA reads TGTGCCATCAGTGAGGATTTTGGACAGGGGTGGTTCTTC.

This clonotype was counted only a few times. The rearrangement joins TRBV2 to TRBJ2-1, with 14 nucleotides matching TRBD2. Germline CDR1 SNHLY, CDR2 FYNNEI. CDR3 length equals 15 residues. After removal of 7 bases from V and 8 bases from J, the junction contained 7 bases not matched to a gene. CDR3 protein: CASTETSGGADEQFF. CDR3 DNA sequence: TGTGCCAGCACCGAGACTAGCGGGGGGGCCGATGAGCAGTTCTTC. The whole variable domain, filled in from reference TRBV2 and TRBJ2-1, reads EPEVTQTPSHQVTQMGQEVILRCVPISNHLYFYWYRQILGQKVEFLVSFYNNEISEKSEIFDDQFSVERPDGSNFTLKIRSTKLEDSAMYFCASTETSGGADEQFFGPGTRLTVL.